This T cell receptor (beta chain) was found in a study of OX40 agonist ivuxolimab in advanced cancers. Regarding the research as a whole: Ivuxolimab was a fully human IgG2 agonistic monoclonal antibody targeting the costimulatory receptor OX40 (CD134). Peripheral TCRbeta sequencing aimed to test whether ivuxolimab altered TCR sequence diversity and caused clonal T-cell expansion. Partial responses occurred in three dose-escalation patients, of whom one had hepatocellular carcinoma and two had cutaneous melanoma. Of the approximately 54 patients in dose escalation, 19 had hepatocellular carcinoma, approximately 15 had melanoma, 9 had renal cell carcinoma and 9 had head and neck cancer. The paper describes the monotherapy dose-escalation part (N of about 55 patients) of the phase I trial of ivuxolimab. Intravenous ivuxolimab was administered to patients every 2 weeks at six dose levels: 0.01, 0.1, 0.3, 1.5, 3 and 10 mg/kg. In the dose-escalation cohort, roughly 80% of patients were male, and the mean age was approximately 64 years, with a range of 23 to 79. Patients were allowed to have had prior anti-PD-1, anti-PD-L1 or anti-CTLA-4 therapy, and more than 30% of the dose-escalation patients had previously received checkpoint inhibitors. The research as a whole found: At doses of 0.1 to 3.0 mg/kg, clonal expansion of both CD4+ and CD8+ T cells in blood was seen between baseline and week 6. Low levels of normalized T-cell clonal expansion were also seen in some patients who did not respond. On average, CD8+ T cells showed more expanded clones than CD4+ T cells after ivuxolimab. Which antigens the clonally expanded peripheral T cells were specific for was not determined. In the 0.1-3.0 mg/kg groups, partial responders were among the patients with the lowest normalized peripheral clonal expansion, particularly in CD8+ T cells.

At the junction V is shortened by 3 bases and J by 0 bases; bases outside the gene matches: 3. CDR1 and CDR2, looked up from the germline V gene, are SGHRS and YFSETQ. CDR3 length: 16 amino acids, cysteine to phenylalanine. The kept DNA is CDR3 alone, 48 bases in frame from the first base. Patients with a history of autoimmune disease or receiving systemic immunosuppression were excluded from the trial. Peripheral blood for TCR sequencing was collected from all dose cohorts at baseline, on cycle 4 day 1, and on cycle 7 day 1. Samples came from an open-label, multicenter, first-in-human phase I dose-escalation trial of ivuxolimab. Adults with locally advanced or metastatic melanoma, renal cell carcinoma, hepatocellular carcinoma or head and neck squamous cell carcinoma were enrolled in the trial. Before TCR sequencing, CD4+ and CD8+ T cells were separately sorted from peripheral blood. Comment on this clone: What antigen it recognizes has not been identified. Base qualities were left out, and no much larger clone turns up one base away.

Genomic DNA was isolated from the sorted cells so that the TCRbeta CDR3 region could be sequenced. The immunoSEQ Assay was used to sequence the TCRbeta CDR3 regions. Drawn from immuneACCESS, this table holds only the in-frame rearrangements with V and J called that TCRdb kept. Clones are partly lost; checked studies trace under half to an unresolved V gene and leave the rest unexplained. Present in this sample are tens of thousands of clones, around nine tenths of which were seen just once. The ten largest clones add up to over 0.6% of the sample. The receptor's source is an adult with an advanced solid tumor such as melanoma, head and neck, liver or kidney cancer. The specimen was CD4+ or CD8+ T cells sorted from blood, collected in a trial of the OX40 agonist ivuxolimab. Here the chain combines TRBV5-1 and TRBJ2-1, with TRBD1 matching 10 junction bases. The nucleotides read TGCGCCAGCAGCTGGGGACAGGGGAGCTCCTACAATGAGCAGTTCTTC. Translated, it reads CASSWGQGSSYNEQFF.